The T cell receptor (beta chain) described here comes from a study of follicular helper T cells after annual influenza vaccination. Study-level results: ICOS+CD38+ cTfh clonality change tracked circulating plasmablast frequency change.

The table lists this clone with a few counts. What it binds is unknown. Time point described: 2015-2016 season, pre-vaccination. Per time point, roughly 40-110 mL of blood was sampled. TCRdb's table, derived via immunoSEQ multiplex PCR, lists solely in-frame clones and lacks some. The repertoire holds 13,000 or so clones, with roughly 80% as singletons. Germline CDR1 is LNHDA and CDR2 is SQIVND (reference sequence). The CDR3 runs 16 residues. Unmatched junction bases numbered 11, after V lost 6 bases and J lost 10 bases. Material: CXCR5+ CD38- circulating T follicular helper cells from blood, obtained on the day of influenza vaccination. The subset denotes: circulating Tfh, non-naive CD4+CXCR5+PD-1+ (ICOS+CD38+ or ICOS-CD38-). This rearrangement joins TRBV19 to TRBJ1-6, with TRBD1 matching 11 bases. This TCR was recovered from an adult who received the influenza vaccine. In DNA form, the CDR3 reads TGTGCCAGTAGCTCCACCGGGACAGGGGGTCGGTCACCCCTCCACTTT. Translation: CASSSTGTGGRSPLHF.